The table lists the clone carrying this T cell receptor beta chain with a few counts. The antigen is not known. With 8 bases removed from V and 2 bases from J, the gap between germline ends came to 25 bases. The length of the CDR3 is 17 residues. Germline CDR1 is MNHNS and CDR2 is SASEGT. CDR3 regions of TCR beta were amplified from RNA transcripts. The first round was an RT-PCR with HTBI primers, and the second round was a multiplex PCR. Via MiXCR, TCRdb re-called the multiplex PCR reads, giving one row per CDR3 protein. Here the sample spans roughly 400,000 distinct CDR3 sequences, approximately 20% being singletons. The source of the PBMCs was approximately 9.5 ml of fresh peripheral blood. The source of the sample is a study of Graves' ophthalmopathy and Graves' hyperthyroidism. Findings and limits, study-wide: The study's model predicted ophthalmopathy progression at 70.59% sensitivity and almost 75% specificity.

This TCR derives from a woman under 30 with Graves' ophthalmopathy. J is TRBJ2-7 and V is TRBV6-1, with D perhaps given as TRBD1 or TRBD2 (7 bases each). Sequencing was done on a sample of peripheral blood. The CDR3 region is CASRRGGVTGVAYEQYF. The CDR3 DNA is TGTGCCAGCCGTCGTGGGGGGGTTACAGGGGTCGCCTACGAGCAGTACTTC.